The next 31 T cell receptor beta chains were all read from a single sample in a study of blood T cell repertoires in COVID-19 (TCRdb year 2020). Library preparation used the immunoSEQ multiplex PCR assay. TCRdb retrieved this table from immuneACCESS and kept in-frame rearrangements only. Not all clones are present; in checked studies, unresolved V genes account for under half, and no reason is known for the remainder. The sample has a few hundred thousand clones on record, just under 90% of them singletons. The leading ten clones occupy 8.5% to 14% of the sample. The sequenced material came from peripheral blood. The receptor source for this set is a woman aged 25 to 39 with COVID-19, enrolled during active disease.

The rearrangement links TRBV3-1 (or the pseudogene TRBV3-2) to TRBJ2-1; D remains ambiguous. The germline V gene encodes CDR1 LGHDT and CDR2 YNNKEL (reference sequence). V was shortened by 4 bases and J by 9 bases, with 7 bases between the two germline ends. This CDR3 is built from 11 residues. DNA of the CDR3: TGTGCCAGCAGCCTCTACGGTGAGCAGTTCTTC. Translation gives CASSLYGEQFF.

The chain combines TRBV5-1 with TRBJ1-6, with 11 bases fitting TRBD1. Trimming took 4 bases from V and 0 from J; bases not matched to a gene: 9. The CDR3 is made up of 19 amino acids. Germline V gene data show CDR1 as SGHRS and CDR2 as YFSETQ. CDR3: CASSINPGQGGSYNSPLHF. The CDR3 coding sequence is TGCGCCAGCAGCATTAACCCGGGACAGGGGGGCTCCTATAATTCACCCCTCCACTTT.

The chain recombines TRBV5-1 with TRBJ1-4; D is perhaps TRBD1 (5 bases). Deletions cut 6 bases from V and 5 bases from J, with 17 bases between. Germline CDR1 reads SGHRS; CDR2 reads YFSETQ. The CDR3 sequence is 15 residues long. This chain's CDR3 is CASTRPGLMNEKLFF. The CDR3 nucleotides are TGCGCCAGCACCCGACCGGGACTCATGAATGAAAAACTGTTTTTT.

The chain links TRBV4-1 to TRBJ1-3; 7 nucleotides agree with TRBD1. CDR1 and CDR2 from the germline V gene are MGHRA and YSYEKL. The CDR3 is 18 residues long. Germline trimming cut 0 bases from V and 0 bases from J; bases unmatched to any gene: 8. In DNA, the CDR3 is TGCGCCAGCAGCCAAGAGCCACGGGACAGCAGCTCTGGAAACACCATATATTTT. It specifies CASSQEPRDSSSGNTIYF.

This sequence joins TRBV10-2 and TRBJ2-3; TRBD1 agrees at 10 bases. The germline V gene encodes CDR1 WSHSY and CDR2 SAAADI. Trimming removed 2 bases from V and 4 bases from J; junction bases left unmatched: 21. CDR3 length: 21 amino acids. In DNA form, the CDR3 reads TGCGCCAGCAGTGAGGGACAGGGGGGTGATTCGCGTCAGGGGGCCCCAGATACGCAGTATTTT. Translating gives CASSEGQGGDSRQGAPDTQYF.

This clone was observed a single time. The chain is built from TRBV19 and TRBJ2-3; TRBD2 aligns across 7 bases. The CDR3 totals 16 residues. With V trimmed by 8 bases and J by 2 bases, 13 bases remained unmatched. Per germline, CDR1 LNHDA and CDR2 SQIVND (reference sequence). This CDR3 reads CASSPLLASVTDTQYF. The CDR3, as DNA: TGTGCCAGTTCGCCCCTACTAGCGAGCGTCACAGATACGCAGTATTTT.

The chain joins TRBV19 to TRBJ2-7, with D possibly TRBD1 on 5 matching bases. Germline lookup yields CDR1 LNHDA and CDR2 SQIVND (reference sequence). The CDR3 is 14 residues long. The ends were cut back, 6 bases at V and 1 base at J, with 13 bases in the middle. CDR3 nucleotides: TGTGCCAGTAGACAGACAGCAACTTCCTACGAGCAGTACTTC. This encodes CASRQTATSYEQYF.

CDR3 bases: TGTGCCAGCAGACTAGCGGGGGCCAACCAAGAGACCCAGTACTTC. Its translation: CASRLAGANQETQYF. The rearrangement links TRBV28 to TRBJ2-5; TRBD2 aligns across 11 bases. Germline CDR1 is MDHEN and CDR2 is SYDVKM. Losses at the gene ends were 6 bases for V and 0 bases for J; bases not matched to a gene: 3. There are 15 residues in the CDR3.

The chain recombines TRBV5-5 with TRBJ2-3; 7 bases fit TRBD2. From germline, CDR1 is SGHKS and CDR2 YYEKEE (reference sequence). This CDR3 comprises 15 residues. Trimming cost V 4 bases and J 1 base; bases outside gene matches: 6. The CDR3 DNA follows: TGTGCCAGCAGCCAGTCTAGCGGCCGCACAGATACGCAGTATTTT. Encoded protein: CASSQSSGRTDTQYF. Complete variable domain (other parts from reference TRBV5-5 and TRBJ2-3): DAGVTQSPTHLIKTRGQQVTLRCSPISGHKSVSWYQQVLGQGPQFIFQYYEKEERGRGNFPDRFSARQFPNYSSELNVNALLLGDSALYLCASSQSSGRTDTQYFGPGTRLTVL.

The V gene is TRBV19, the J gene TRBJ2-7; D perhaps matches TRBD2 (6 bases). The CDR3 covers 14 residues. The germline V gene encodes CDR1 LNHDA and CDR2 SQIVND (reference sequence). V lost 5 bases and J 2 bases, leaving 13 bases between the germline ends. This CDR3 reads CASSPTPGAYEQYF. CDR3 coding DNA: TGTGCCAGTAGTCCCACCCCGGGGGCCTACGAGCAGTACTTC.

The chain combines TRBV5-1 with TRBJ1-2; possibly TRBD1 for D (6 bases). Trimming took 1 base from V and 8 from J, leaving 9 bases between them. The CDR3 totals 12 residues. Germline V CDR1 and CDR2: SGHRS, YFSETQ. CDR3 region: CASSLSGEGYTF. The CDR3 nucleotides are TGCGCCAGCAGCTTGTCAGGGGAGGGCTACACCTTC.

This chain connects TRBV27 to TRBJ2-1, with 9 nucleotides matching TRBD1. Germline-derived CDR1 and CDR2 are MNHEY and SMNVEV (reference sequence). The V and J ends lost 7 bases and 8 bases, in that order; junction bases with no gene match: 15. CDR3 length: 16 amino acids. CDR3 in DNA: TGTGCCAGCACCCTCACAGGGGGCCGACTACAGGATGAGCAGTTCTTC. This encodes CASTLTGGRLQDEQFF.

This chain connects TRBV12-3 or TRBV12-4 to TRBJ2-3; TRBD2 matches 7 bases. Trimming took 5 bases from V and 10 from J; bases not matched to a gene: 6. There are 12 residues in the CDR3. The CDR3 DNA sequence: TGTGCCAGCAGTCCCGGGGGGTCCCCGCAGTATTTT. It encodes CASSPGGSPQYF.

A single count supports this clone. The J gene is TRBJ2-6, the V gene TRBV6-1, with D possibly TRBD1 on 5 matching bases. There are 16 residues in the CDR3. CDR1 and CDR2 (germline): MNHNS, SASEGT. Trimming took 3 bases from V and 0 from J, leaving 9 bases between them. CDR3 in DNA: TGTGCCAGCAGTGATAGGGGCCACTCTGGGGCCAACGTCCTGACTTTC. This encodes CASSDRGHSGANVLTF.

A few counts support this clone. The V and J genes are TRBV11-2 and TRBJ2-2; tentative D call: TRBD2 (6 bases). Germline V gene data show CDR1 as SGHAT and CDR2 as FQNNGV. V lost 8 bases to trimming and J lost 5 bases, with 15 bases between them. The CDR3 totals 14 residues. The CDR3 region has the DNA TGTGCCAGCGGACTAAATATACAAACCGGGGAGCTGTTTTTT. Translation gives CASGLNIQTGELFF.

The chain couples TRBV5-1 to TRBJ2-7; weak D call: TRBD1 (6 bases). The CDR3 is 15 amino acids. Per the germline V gene, CDR1 is SGHRS and CDR2 is YFSETQ. V lost 0 bases and J 3 bases, leaving 13 bases between the germline ends. DNA of the CDR3: TGCGCCAGCAGCTTGGTTGGGGAAGGGGGCTACGAGCAGTACTTC. This encodes CASSLVGEGGYEQYF.

The chain recombines TRBV6-6 with TRBJ1-1, with unresolved D. V shed 5 bases and J shed 1 base, with 17 bases lying between them. The germline gives CDR1 MNHNY, CDR2 SVGAGI (reference sequence). The CDR3 is made up of 16 amino acids. The CDR3 spells CASSRLDSRGNTEAFF. The CDR3 DNA sequence: TGTGCCAGCAGTCGACTCGACTCCCGCGGGAACACTGAAGCTTTCTTT.

V gene TRBV10-2 combines with J gene TRBJ1-3; D ambiguous. V gave up 4 bases and J gave up 3 bases, with 7 bases separating them. Germline values: CDR1 WSHSY, CDR2 SAAADI. The CDR3 runs to 13 residues. CDR3 nucleotides: TGCGCCAGCAGTGCAGGTTTTGGAAACACCATATATTTT. Encoded protein: CASSAGFGNTIYF.

The V and J genes are TRBV6-1 and TRBJ1-5; TRBD1 is a possible D gene (5 bases). V lost 1 base and J 5 bases, leaving 9 bases between the germline ends. Germline CDR1 reads MNHNS; CDR2 reads SASEGT. This CDR3 spans 14 amino acids. In nucleotides, the CDR3 is TGTGCCAGCAGTGAAGGGACAATCGATCAGCCCCAGCATTTT. Translated: CASSEGTIDQPQHF.

V is TRBV5-4 and J is TRBJ2-2; tentative D call: TRBD1 (6 bases). The germline CDR1 and CDR2 sequences are SGHNT and YYREEE (reference sequence). The V end was cut by 5 bases, the J end by 3 bases, with 14 bases between. CDR3 length equals 15 residues. The CDR3 DNA follows: TGTGCCAGCAGATCAGGGGCAGGGGACACCGGGGAGCTGTTTTTT. Amino acid sequence: CASRSGAGDTGELFF.

The chain has TRBV5-1 and TRBJ1-2; TRBD1 matches 7 bases. In germline, CDR1 is SGHRS, CDR2 YFSETQ. V was pared by 4 bases and J by 6 bases, with 9 bases of the junction left unmatched. The CDR3 is 14 residues long. The CDR3 bases are TGCGCCAGCAGCGGATCGACAGGGCGGAATGGCTACACCTTC. As protein: CASSGSTGRNGYTF.

The chain combines TRBV28 with TRBJ1-5; a weak D match, TRBD1 (6 bases). Germline V gene lookup returns CDR1 MDHEN and CDR2 SYDVKM. This CDR3 has 18 amino acids. With 3 bases removed from V and 3 bases from J, the gap between germline ends came to 21 bases. The CDR3, as DNA: TGTGCCAGCAGTTTGGGCCCCGGGACAAGTTGGTACAATCAGCCCCAGCATTTT. Encoded protein: CASSLGPGTSWYNQPQHF.

The chain employs TRBV4-1 and TRBJ1-5, with a weak D call TRBD1 (6 bases). Per germline, CDR1 MGHRA and CDR2 YSYEKL. V lost 0 bases to trimming and J lost 3 bases, with 9 bases between them. This CDR3 region has 15 residues. The CDR3 spells CASSQEWTDNQPQHF. For the CDR3, the DNA is TGCGCCAGCAGCCAAGAATGGACAGACAATCAGCCCCAGCATTTT.

This chain uses TRBV5-6 with TRBJ2-7, with TRBD1 identical over 8 bases. This CDR3 comprises 15 residues. The junction had 13 bases not matched to a gene; V was cut back by 4 bases and J by 7 bases. Germline V gene sequence: CDR1 SGHDT, CDR2 YYEEEE. The CDR3 bases are TGTGCCAGCAGCGAAGTAATCAGGGGGCCGTGGGAGCAGTACTTC. This gives the protein CASSEVIRGPWEQYF.

This sequence joins TRBV21-1 and TRBJ1-2. TRBV21-1 is labeled a pseudogene. The CDR3 consists of 15 residues. The CDR3 DNA sequence: TGTGCCAGCAGCCCCCCATTTCCCTCGGGGTATGGCTACACCTTC. As protein: CASSPPFPSGYGYTF.

The chain has TRBV16 and TRBJ1-2; D gene unclear. CDR1 KGHSY and CDR2 FQNENV come from the germline V gene. Trimming removed 0 bases at V and 4 bases at J, with 9 bases between. The CDR3 runs 14 residues. The DNA for the CDR3 is TGTGCCAGCAGCCAATCGACCGGGTCCTATGGCTACACCTTC. Amino acids: CASSQSTGSYGYTF.

J is TRBJ1-1 and V is TRBV27; D is unclear. The germline gives CDR1 MNHEY, CDR2 SMNVEV (reference sequence). Trimming stripped 2 bases from V and 0 bases from J, with 4 bases between. This CDR3 is 13 amino acids long. Here the CDR3 reads CASSLSMNTEAFF. In DNA form, the CDR3 reads TGTGCCAGCAGTTTAAGCATGAACACTGAAGCTTTCTTT.

In its sample, this clone was seen a few times. The chain combines TRBV30 with TRBJ2-1, with TRBD1 identical over 10 bases. Germline trimming cut 8 bases from V and 9 bases from J; bases unmatched to any gene: 16. Germline assignment: CDR1 GTSNPN and CDR2 SVGIG (reference sequence). The CDR3 is 15 amino acids. CDR3: CARETPGQGKGEQFF. CDR3 in DNA: TGTGCCAGGGAAACTCCGGGACAGGGGAAAGGTGAGCAGTTCTTC.

This chain uses TRBV6-5 with TRBJ1-5; D not resolved. From germline, CDR1 is MNHEY and CDR2 SVGAGI. V was shortened by 10 bases and J by 0 bases, with 13 bases between the two germline ends. The CDR3 extends over 14 amino acids. The CDR3 sequence is CATRRHDSNQPQHF. The CDR3 nucleotides are TGTGCCACCAGGAGGCATGATAGCAATCAGCCCCAGCATTTT.

The J gene is TRBJ1-6, the V gene TRBV10-3; TRBD1 matches 9 bases. From germline, CDR1 is ENHRY and CDR2 SYGVKD. The CDR3 extends over 13 amino acids. V gave up 8 bases and J gave up 6 bases; unmatched junction bases: 2. The CDR3 spells CAIQTGGNSPLHF. The CDR3 DNA follows: TGTGCCATCCAGACAGGGGGTAATTCACCCCTCCACTTT.

As DNA, the CDR3 is TGTGCCAGCACTAAGGGACAGTTGAACACTGAAGCTTTCTTT. Its translation is CASTKGQLNTEAFF. The chain has TRBV19 and TRBJ1-1, with 7 bases fitting TRBD1. The CDR3 sequence is 14 residues long. CDR1 and CDR2 from the germline V gene are LNHDA and SQIVND (reference sequence). The trim removed 9 bases at V and 0 bases at J, leaving 7 bases unmatched.